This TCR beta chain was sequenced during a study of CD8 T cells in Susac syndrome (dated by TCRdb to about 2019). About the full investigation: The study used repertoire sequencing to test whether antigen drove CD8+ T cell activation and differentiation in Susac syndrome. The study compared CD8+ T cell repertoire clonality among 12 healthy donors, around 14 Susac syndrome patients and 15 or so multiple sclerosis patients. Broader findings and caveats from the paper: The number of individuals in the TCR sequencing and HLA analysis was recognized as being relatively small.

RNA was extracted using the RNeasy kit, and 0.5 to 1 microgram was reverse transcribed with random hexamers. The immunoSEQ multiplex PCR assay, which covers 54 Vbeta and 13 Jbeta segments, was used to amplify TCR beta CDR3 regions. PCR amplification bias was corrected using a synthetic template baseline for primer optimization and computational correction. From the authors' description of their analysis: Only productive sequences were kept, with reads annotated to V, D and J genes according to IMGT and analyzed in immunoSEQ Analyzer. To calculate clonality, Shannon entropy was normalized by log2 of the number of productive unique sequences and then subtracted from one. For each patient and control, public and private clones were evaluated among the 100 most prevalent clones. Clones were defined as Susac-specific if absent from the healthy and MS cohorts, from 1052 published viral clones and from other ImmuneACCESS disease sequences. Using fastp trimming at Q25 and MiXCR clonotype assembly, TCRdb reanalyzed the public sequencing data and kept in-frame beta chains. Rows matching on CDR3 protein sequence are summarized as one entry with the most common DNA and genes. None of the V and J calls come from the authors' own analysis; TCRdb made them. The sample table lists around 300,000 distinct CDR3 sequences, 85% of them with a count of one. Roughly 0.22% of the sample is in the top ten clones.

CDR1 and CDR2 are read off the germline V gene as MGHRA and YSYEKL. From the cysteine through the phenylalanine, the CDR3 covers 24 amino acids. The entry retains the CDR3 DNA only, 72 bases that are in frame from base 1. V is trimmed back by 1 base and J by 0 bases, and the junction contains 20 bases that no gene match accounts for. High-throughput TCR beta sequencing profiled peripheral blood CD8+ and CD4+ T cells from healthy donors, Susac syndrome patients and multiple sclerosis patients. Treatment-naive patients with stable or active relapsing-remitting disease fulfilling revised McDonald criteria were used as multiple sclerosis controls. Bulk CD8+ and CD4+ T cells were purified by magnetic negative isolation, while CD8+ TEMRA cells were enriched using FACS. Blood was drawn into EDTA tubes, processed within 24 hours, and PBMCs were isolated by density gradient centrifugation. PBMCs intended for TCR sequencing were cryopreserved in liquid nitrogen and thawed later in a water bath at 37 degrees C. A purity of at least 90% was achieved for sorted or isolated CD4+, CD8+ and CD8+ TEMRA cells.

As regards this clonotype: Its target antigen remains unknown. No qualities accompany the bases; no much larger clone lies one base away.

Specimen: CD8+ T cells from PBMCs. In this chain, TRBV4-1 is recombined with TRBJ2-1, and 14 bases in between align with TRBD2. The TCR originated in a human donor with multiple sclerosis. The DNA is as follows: TGCGCCAGCAGCCAAGGAGTGCCAATCCTTCCCCGACTAGCGGGGGGGAGCTCCTACAATGAGCAGTTCTTC. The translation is CASSQGVPILPRLAGGSSYNEQFF.